The clone carrying this TCR beta chain has only one observation. Antigen: not known. TCRdb's copy holds only in-frame clones and misses some; the assay was immunoSEQ multiplex PCR. This table has some 480,000 clones, roughly 85% appearing once. As to treatment: about 20 received Ad26.COV2.S at low or high dose, single or two shots; 5 received placebo; per-sample allocation not given. Samples were taken on day 63 after the first vaccine or placebo injection. This Boston cohort included adults aged 18-55 years. Immunization relied on an Ad26 vector, which expressed Wuhan-strain SARS-CoV-2 spike. V was clipped by 8 bases and J by 4 bases; unmatched bases: 14. This CDR3 has 15 amino acids. Germline CDR1 and CDR2: GTSNPN and SVGIG (reference sequence). This entry belongs to a study of Ad26.COV2.S vaccination and SARS-CoV-2 variants. In the study overall: Donor got 5x10^10 or 1x10^11 viral particles of Ad26.COV2.S.

Whole-study results and caveats: Among vaccine recipients, spike-specific TCR breadth exceeded that of placebo recipients.

The starting material was peripheral blood, obtained in a trial of Ad26.COV2.S vaccine versus placebo. This sequence joins TRBV30 and TRBJ1-1; 9 bases are a match to TRBD1. The TCR was taken from a person between 18 and 65 years old who received the Ad26.COV2.S COVID-19 vaccine or a placebo. DNA of the CDR3: TGTGCCGGAAGACTACAGGGGGCAGTTTTCACTGAAGCTTTCTTT. It encodes CAGRLQGAVFTEAFF.